This TCR beta chain is from a study of patients and donors after allogeneic stem cell transplantation. TCRdb redid the calling of the RT-PCR reads with MiXCR, one entry per CDR3 protein. This sample has 20,000 to 30,000 distinct CDR3 sequences, with 8.1% found just once. Trimming removed 4 bases at V and 8 bases at J, with 13 bases between. The CDR3 sequence is 12 residues long. The germline CDR1 and CDR2 sequences are SQVTM and ANQGSEA. The receptor was isolated from a human donor who was either an allogeneic HSCT recipient or a stem cell or donor lymphocyte infusion donor (not recorded which). It is not recorded whose cells these are; they may come from a transplant donor. V and J are TRBV29-1 and TRBJ2-3, with TRBD1 as a possible D gene (6 bases). Sequencing used blood, either unsorted or a sorted T cell fraction (not recorded which). CDR3 sequence (DNA): TGCAGCGTTGTAATGAACAGGGCTACGCAGTATTTT. This encodes CSVVMNRATQYF.